This T cell receptor beta chain came from a study of T-cell memory formation after mild COVID-19. A 5'RACE reaction primed in the constant segment made cDNA libraries of TCR alpha and TCR beta, and these carried sample barcodes and UMIs. TCRdb processed the 5' RACE reads anew with MiXCR; each CDR3 protein has one entry. Seen here are roughly 110,000 distinct CDR3 sequences, approximately 15% observed once, and the top ten hold 35% to 40%. The CDR3 length is 13 residues. V was trimmed by 5 bases and J by 4 bases, leaving 11 bases between them. Germline-derived CDR1 and CDR2 are MDHEN and SYDVKM. The rearrangement uses TRBV28 and TRBJ1-2; D ambiguous. Specimen: PBMCs or a T cell subset sorted from them (not recorded which). The sequence came from a man aged 18 to 30 who had mild COVID-19 (a few samples of this study predate the infection). Cell type and time point are not known. CDR3 sequence reads: CASSGGGVYGYTF. The CDR3 nucleotides are TGTGCCAGCAGTGGAGGCGGGGTCTATGGCTACACCTTC.